This T cell receptor beta chain stems from a study of T cells after posttransplantation cyclophosphamide. This clone was observed at least ten times. Its antigen remains unidentified. TCRdb's table, derived via immunoSEQ multiplex PCR, lists solely in-frame clones and lacks some. This sample carries fewer than 13,000 clones, none of them present only once. Study-wide points: TRB overlap between skin or GI tissue T cells and blood was limited.

Treatment was busulfan-fludarabine conditioning, a marrow graft, and cyclophosphamide on days +3 and +4. This receptor was obtained from a female patient between 35 and 55 years old who received an allogeneic stem cell transplant from a related donor, was CMV-positive, and had no GVHD. The graft donor may be the source of some T cells. Sequenced here: PBMCs, sampled after allogeneic stem cell transplant with posttransplant cyclophosphamide.

The DNA of the CDR3 is TGTGCCAGCAGCGGGGTGGAGGGAGGCGAGCAGTACTTC. Its translation is CASSGVEGGEQYF. This chain connects TRBV9 to TRBJ2-7, with D tentatively TRBD2 (6 bases). This CDR3 contains 13 residues. Germline values: CDR1 SGDLS, CDR2 YYNGEE. Trimming stripped 3 bases from V and 6 bases from J, with 13 bases between.